The clone carrying this T cell receptor (beta chain) showed up many times. The CDR3 is made up of 14 amino acids. Germline V gives CDR1 SGHAT, CDR2 FQNNGV. V lost 4 bases to trimming and J lost 6 bases; unmatched junction nucleotides: 6. This specimen comes from a study of blood T cell repertoires in COVID-19. TCRdb's copy holds only in-frame clones and misses some; the assay was immunoSEQ multiplex PCR. The table lists hundreds of thousands of clones, approximately 90% of them singletons. The receptor was derived from a woman aged 45-60 years who had recovered from COVID-19. Source material: peripheral blood. The chain uses TRBV11-2 and TRBJ2-7; 10 bases fit TRBD1. The CDR3 loop is CASSYDRGLGEQYF. The CDR3 DNA sequence: TGTGCCAGCAGCTACGACAGGGGGCTGGGCGAGCAGTACTTC.